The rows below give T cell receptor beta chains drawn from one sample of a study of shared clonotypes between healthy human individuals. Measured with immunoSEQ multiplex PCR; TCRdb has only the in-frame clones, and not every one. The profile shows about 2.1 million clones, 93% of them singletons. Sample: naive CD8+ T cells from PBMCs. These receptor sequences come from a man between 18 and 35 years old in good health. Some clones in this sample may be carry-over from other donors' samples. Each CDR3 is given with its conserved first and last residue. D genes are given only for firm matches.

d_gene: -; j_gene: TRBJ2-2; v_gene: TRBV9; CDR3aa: CASSVGLYTGELFF
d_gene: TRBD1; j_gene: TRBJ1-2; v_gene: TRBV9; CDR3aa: CASSEGRDRVYGYTF
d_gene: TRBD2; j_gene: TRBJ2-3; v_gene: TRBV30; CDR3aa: CAWERDVPDTQYF
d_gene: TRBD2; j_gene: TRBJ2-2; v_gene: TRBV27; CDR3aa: CASVGTSGSGELFF
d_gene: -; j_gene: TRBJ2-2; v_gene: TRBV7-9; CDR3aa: CASSRSGELFF
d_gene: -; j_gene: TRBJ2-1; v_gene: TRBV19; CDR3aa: CASSIFGPANEQFF
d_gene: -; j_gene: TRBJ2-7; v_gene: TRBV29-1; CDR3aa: CSVEDKDKKTRAHSYEQYF
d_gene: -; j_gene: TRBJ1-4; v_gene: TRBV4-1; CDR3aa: CASSQVIQWEKLFF
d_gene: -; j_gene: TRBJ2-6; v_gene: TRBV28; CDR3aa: CASSEGVSGANVLTF
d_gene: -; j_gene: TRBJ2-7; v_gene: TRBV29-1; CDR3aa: CSVVSKGDFDYEQYF
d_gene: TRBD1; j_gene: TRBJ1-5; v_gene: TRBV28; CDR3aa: CASSLSTGGQPQHF
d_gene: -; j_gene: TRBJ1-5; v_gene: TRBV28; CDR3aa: CASSLQGPPQHF
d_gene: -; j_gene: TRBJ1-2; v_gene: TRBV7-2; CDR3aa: CASRSRDTNYGYTF
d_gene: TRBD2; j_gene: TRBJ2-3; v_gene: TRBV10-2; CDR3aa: CASSELVTSGGFTDTQYF
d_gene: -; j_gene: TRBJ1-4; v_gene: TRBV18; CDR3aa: CASSPRDTPLNEKLFF
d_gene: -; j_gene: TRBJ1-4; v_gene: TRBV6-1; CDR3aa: CASSRSRREVEKLFF
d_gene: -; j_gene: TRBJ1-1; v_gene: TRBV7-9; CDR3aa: CASSLRNVNTEAFF
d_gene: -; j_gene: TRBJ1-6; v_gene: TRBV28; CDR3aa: CASSQPWGRSPLHF
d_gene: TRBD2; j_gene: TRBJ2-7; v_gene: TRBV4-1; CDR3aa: CASSQGTSGIGYEQYF
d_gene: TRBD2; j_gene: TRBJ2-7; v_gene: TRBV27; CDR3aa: CASSLTSGGPSEQYF
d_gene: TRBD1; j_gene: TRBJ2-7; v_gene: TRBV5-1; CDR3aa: CASRQGDPYEQYF
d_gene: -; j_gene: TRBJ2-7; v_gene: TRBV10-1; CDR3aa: CASSERVREVYEQYF
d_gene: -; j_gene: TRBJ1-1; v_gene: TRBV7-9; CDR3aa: CASSLEVGRGGIPSPEAFF
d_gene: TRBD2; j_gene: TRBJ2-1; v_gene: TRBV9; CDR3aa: CASSASGDINEQFF
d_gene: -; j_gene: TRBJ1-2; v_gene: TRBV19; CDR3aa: CASSIGNRDGYYGYTF
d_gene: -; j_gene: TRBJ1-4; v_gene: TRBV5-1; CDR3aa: CASSSGKGSEKLFF